This TCR beta chain was obtained from a study of blood T cell repertoires in COVID-19. The wider study: There were acute and convalescent COVID-19 samples, and they came from the United States, Italy and Spain. PBMCs, B-cell-depleted T cells, or T cells were the source of the cDNA or gDNA that made up the material.

Original processing methods: Nucleated cell counts were estimated from reference gene primer amplification. Assay: immunoSEQ multiplex PCR; the TCRdb copy retains only in-frame clones and omits some. Clonal size and the V and J genes are those of that table, whereas D and trimming came from the DNA. Of a few hundred thousand clones detected, around 84% appear once; the ten largest clones hold 3.5% to 4%. Trimming left V 6 bases short and J 6 bases short, with 14 bases between. Germline lookup yields CDR1 SQVTM and CDR2 ANQGSEA. This CDR3 spans 12 amino acids. The sequence derives from a woman between 18 and 29 years old with acute or convalescent COVID-19. Sequenced material: peripheral blood. This chain uses TRBV29-1 with TRBJ1-2; D gene uncertain. CDR3 in amino acids: CSVADSGHGYTF. DNA for the CDR3: TGCAGCGTGGCTGATTCAGGCCATGGCTACACCTTC.